This is a list of T cell receptor beta chains from one sample in a study of monozygotic twins with cystic fibrosis. Repertoires were generated with immunoSEQ multiplex PCR, while TCRdb's copy carries only in-frame clones and drops some. Of 25,000 to 40,000 clones listed, about 96% are singletons. The sequenced sample consisted of blood. The receptors derive from a girl aged 2 to 10 with cystic fibrosis. Each CDR3 is given with its conserved first and last residue. A D gene is named only where the DNA matches it firmly. The listing skips clone size in some rows; elsewhere it reads once, few, many or a size class.

D gene: .; CDR3 length: 15; V gene: TRBV6-1; clone size: .; J gene: TRBJ1-5; CDR3 protein: CASSPSGRENQPQHF; CDR3 DNA: TGTGCCAGCAGTCCCAGCGGCAGGGAAAATCAGCCCCAGCATTTT
D gene: .; CDR3 length: 14; V gene: TRBV18; clone size: .; J gene: TRBJ2-7; CDR3 protein: CASSQGTATYEQYF; CDR3 DNA: TGTGCCAGCTCACAAGGGACGGCGACCTACGAGCAGTACTTC
D gene: TRBD1; CDR3 length: 13; V gene: TRBV29-1; clone size: .; J gene: TRBJ2-5; CDR3 protein: CSVDRDRGETQYF; CDR3 DNA: TGCAGCGTCGACCGGGACAGGGGAGAGACCCAGTACTTC
D gene: TRBD1; CDR3 length: 16; V gene: TRBV7-9; clone size: .; J gene: TRBJ2-4; CDR3 protein: CASSLAGQAVKNIQYF; CDR3 DNA: TGTGCCAGCAGCTTAGCAGGACAGGCCGTCAAAAACATTCAGTACTTC
D gene: .; CDR3 length: 14; V gene: TRBV6-6; clone size: .; J gene: TRBJ1-1; CDR3 protein: CASSLGMGVGEAFF; CDR3 DNA: TGTGCCAGCAGTTTGGGGATGGGTGTCGGTGAAGCTTTCTTT
D gene: .; CDR3 length: 11; V gene: TRBV6-5; clone size: .; J gene: TRBJ2-7; CDR3 protein: CASSQGSEQYF; CDR3 DNA: TGTGCCAGCAGTCAAGGTAGCGAGCAGTACTTC
D gene: .; CDR3 length: 15; V gene: TRBV29-1; clone size: .; J gene: TRBJ2-3; CDR3 protein: CSVEGQATSTDTQYF; CDR3 DNA: TGCAGCGTTGAAGGGCAGGCCACTAGCACAGATACGCAGTATTTT
D gene: .; CDR3 length: 15; V gene: TRBV6-1; clone size: .; J gene: TRBJ2-1; CDR3 protein: CASSESRSSYNEQFF; CDR3 DNA: TGTGCCAGCAGTGAATCGCGGAGCTCCTACAATGAGCAGTTCTTC
D gene: .; CDR3 length: 14; V gene: TRBV7-2; clone size: .; J gene: TRBJ2-1; CDR3 protein: CASSLRNRDNEQFF; CDR3 DNA: TGTGCCAGTAGCTTAAGGAACAGGGACAATGAGCAGTTCTTC
D gene: TRBD1; CDR3 length: 16; V gene: TRBV29-1; clone size: .; J gene: TRBJ2-3; CDR3 protein: CSVEGGTGGFADTQYF; CDR3 DNA: TGCAGCGTTGAAGGAGGGACAGGGGGTTTCGCAGATACGCAGTATTTT
D gene: TRBD2; CDR3 length: 15; V gene: TRBV27; clone size: .; J gene: TRBJ2-7; CDR3 protein: CASSDLSGRVDEQYF; CDR3 DNA: TGTGCCAGCAGTGACCTTAGCGGGAGAGTCGACGAGCAGTACTTC
D gene: .; CDR3 length: 14; V gene: TRBV11-1; clone size: .; J gene: TRBJ2-5; CDR3 protein: CASSLAGSKETQYF; CDR3 DNA: TGTGCCAGCAGCTTAGCGGGATCTAAAGAGACCCAGTACTTC
D gene: .; CDR3 length: 14; V gene: TRBV5-8; clone size: .; J gene: TRBJ1-1; CDR3 protein: CASSRQGRGTEAFF; CDR3 DNA: TGTGCCAGCAGCCGCCAGGGTAGGGGCACTGAAGCTTTCTTT
D gene: TRBD2; CDR3 length: 14; V gene: TRBV28; clone size: .; J gene: TRBJ2-7; CDR3 protein: CASRLSGGMYEQYF; CDR3 DNA: TGTGCCAGCAGACTAAGCGGGGGGATGTACGAGCAGTACTTC
D gene: .; CDR3 length: 13; V gene: TRBV28; clone size: .; J gene: TRBJ1-1; CDR3 protein: CASRITGSAEAFF; CDR3 DNA: TGTGCCAGCAGAATTACAGGGAGCGCTGAAGCTTTCTTT
D gene: .; CDR3 length: 16; V gene: TRBV28; clone size: .; J gene: TRBJ1-1; CDR3 protein: CASSFPPVAGFAEAFF; CDR3 DNA: TGTGCCAGCAGTTTCCCGCCGGTTGCAGGGTTCGCTGAAGCTTTCTTT
D gene: .; CDR3 length: 15; V gene: TRBV4-2; clone size: once; J gene: TRBJ2-2; CDR3 protein: CASSQVLASAGELFF; CDR3 DNA: TGTGCCAGCAGCCAAGTACTAGCATCGGCCGGGGAGCTGTTTTTT
D gene: .; CDR3 length: 13; V gene: TRBV19; clone size: .; J gene: TRBJ1-1; CDR3 protein: CASSIAWGTEAFF; CDR3 DNA: TGTGCCAGTAGTATAGCGTGGGGAACTGAAGCTTTCTTT
D gene: .; CDR3 length: 12; V gene: TRBV6-1; clone size: .; J gene: TRBJ1-3; CDR3 protein: CASSEAGNTIYF; CDR3 DNA: TGTGCCAGCAGTGAAGCGGGAAACACCATATATTTT
D gene: .; CDR3 length: 15; V gene: TRBV28; clone size: .; J gene: TRBJ1-4; CDR3 protein: CASSSPRGLNEKLFF; CDR3 DNA: TGTGCCAGCAGTTCCCCCCGAGGGCTGAATGAAAAACTGTTTTTT
D gene: .; CDR3 length: 12; V gene: TRBV27; clone size: .; J gene: TRBJ2-7; CDR3 protein: CASRQVFYEQYF; CDR3 DNA: TGTGCCAGCAGACAGGTTTTCTACGAGCAGTACTTC
D gene: .; CDR3 length: 14; V gene: TRBV28; clone size: .; J gene: TRBJ1-5; CDR3 protein: CASRDRKFNQPQHF; CDR3 DNA: TGTGCCAGCCGAGACAGAAAGTTCAATCAGCCCCAGCATTTT
D gene: .; CDR3 length: 13; V gene: TRBV28; clone size: .; J gene: TRBJ1-1; CDR3 protein: CASIQGWGTEAFF; CDR3 DNA: TGTGCCAGCATTCAGGGATGGGGCACTGAAGCTTTCTTT
D gene: .; CDR3 length: 11; V gene: TRBV6-1; clone size: .; J gene: TRBJ2-7; CDR3 protein: CASSRLFEQYF; CDR3 DNA: TGTGCCAGCAGCCGCCTCTTCGAGCAGTACTTC
D gene: .; CDR3 length: 13; V gene: TRBV7-9; clone size: .; J gene: TRBJ2-1; CDR3 protein: CASSLGWSDEQFF; CDR3 DNA: TGTGCCAGCAGCCTAGGGTGGAGTGATGAGCAGTTCTTC
D gene: .; CDR3 length: 14; V gene: TRBV28; clone size: .; J gene: TRBJ2-3; CDR3 protein: CASSLRGLGDTQYF; CDR3 DNA: TGTGCCAGCAGTTTACGGGGGCTCGGGGATACGCAGTATTTT
D gene: TRBD1; CDR3 length: 14; V gene: TRBV5-4; clone size: .; J gene: TRBJ1-2; CDR3 protein: CASSTGQARYGYTF; CDR3 DNA: TGTGCCAGCAGCACCGGACAGGCCAGATATGGCTACACCTTC
D gene: .; CDR3 length: 16; V gene: TRBV5-5; clone size: .; J gene: TRBJ1-1; CDR3 protein: CASLRKKEGRTAEAFF; CDR3 DNA: TGTGCCAGCTTAAGGAAAAAGGAGGGGAGAACAGCTGAAGCTTTCTTT
D gene: .; CDR3 length: 14; V gene: TRBV5-5; clone size: .; J gene: TRBJ1-2; CDR3 protein: CASSLFVDSSGYTF; CDR3 DNA: TGTGCCAGCAGCTTGTTTGTGGATTCGTCGGGCTACACCTTC
D gene: TRBD1; CDR3 length: 17; V gene: TRBV19; clone size: once; J gene: TRBJ2-5; CDR3 protein: CASSIRPGGMIGETQYF; CDR3 DNA: TGTGCCAGTAGTATCCGGCCAGGGGGCATGATTGGGGAGACCCAGTACTTC
D gene: .; CDR3 length: 14; V gene: TRBV15; clone size: .; J gene: TRBJ1-4; CDR3 protein: CATSRDRGPRGLFF; CDR3 DNA: TGTGCCACCAGCAGAGATCGAGGTCCTCGGGGACTGTTTTTT
D gene: .; CDR3 length: 13; V gene: TRBV6-5; clone size: .; J gene: TRBJ1-2; CDR3 protein: CASSYFQGYGYTF; CDR3 DNA: TGTGCCAGCAGTTATTTCCAGGGGTATGGCTACACCTTC
D gene: .; CDR3 length: 12; V gene: TRBV4-1; clone size: .; J gene: TRBJ1-1; CDR3 protein: CASSPGNTEAFF; CDR3 DNA: TGCGCCAGCAGCCCAGGGAACACTGAAGCTTTCTTT
D gene: .; CDR3 length: 16; V gene: TRBV7-8; clone size: .; J gene: TRBJ1-3; CDR3 protein: CASSLVLRGSGNTIYF; CDR3 DNA: TGTGCCAGCAGCTTAGTCCTACGGGGCTCTGGAAACACCATATATTTT
D gene: .; CDR3 length: 17; V gene: TRBV9; clone size: .; J gene: TRBJ2-2; CDR3 protein: CASSVDGGGSVTGELFF; CDR3 DNA: TGTGCCAGCAGCGTAGATGGGGGCGGGAGTGTCACCGGGGAGCTGTTTTTT
D gene: .; CDR3 length: 14; V gene: TRBV19; clone size: .; J gene: TRBJ1-2; CDR3 protein: CASSINRDASGYTF; CDR3 DNA: TGTGCCAGTAGTATTAACCGGGACGCCTCTGGCTACACCTTC
D gene: .; CDR3 length: 17; V gene: TRBV5-1; clone size: few; J gene: TRBJ1-1; CDR3 protein: CASSLGVIQGYITEAFF; CDR3 DNA: TGCGCCAGCAGCTTGGGGGTTATACAGGGTTATATCACTGAAGCTTTCTTT
D gene: .; CDR3 length: 11; V gene: TRBV30; clone size: once; J gene: TRBJ1-1; CDR3 protein: CARQAANEAFF; CDR3 DNA: TGTGCCCGACAAGCCGCAAACGAAGCTTTCTTT
D gene: .; CDR3 length: 17; V gene: TRBV30; clone size: .; J gene: TRBJ2-7; CDR3 protein: CAWSYPAVGTLTYEQYF; CDR3 DNA: TGTGCCTGGAGCTACCCCGCGGTGGGGACTCTAACCTACGAGCAGTACTTC
D gene: TRBD2; CDR3 length: 15; V gene: TRBV15; clone size: .; J gene: TRBJ2-5; CDR3 protein: CATSRDLTLAETQYF; CDR3 DNA: TGTGCCACCAGCAGAGACCTGACACTAGCGGAGACCCAGTACTTC
D gene: .; CDR3 length: 14; V gene: TRBV5-1; clone size: .; J gene: TRBJ1-1; CDR3 protein: CASSLDGVNTEAFF; CDR3 DNA: TGCGCCAGCAGCTTGGATGGCGTGAACACTGAAGCTTTCTTT
D gene: .; CDR3 length: 14; V gene: TRBV6-1; clone size: .; J gene: TRBJ2-5; CDR3 protein: CASSEEGGGETQYF; CDR3 DNA: TGTGCCAGCAGTGAAGAGGGGGGCGGGGAGACCCAGTACTTC
D gene: TRBD1; CDR3 length: 15; V gene: TRBV28; clone size: .; J gene: TRBJ1-5; CDR3 protein: CASSSTTGRVQPQHF; CDR3 DNA: TGTGCCAGCAGTTCGACGACAGGGAGAGTGCAGCCCCAGCATTTT
D gene: .; CDR3 length: 12; V gene: TRBV27; clone size: .; J gene: TRBJ1-6; CDR3 protein: CASSTYNSPLHF; CDR3 DNA: TGTGCCAGCAGTACCTATAATTCACCCCTCCACTTT
D gene: TRBD1; CDR3 length: 15; V gene: TRBV5-4; clone size: .; J gene: TRBJ1-2; CDR3 protein: CASSSPGQGNYGYTF; CDR3 DNA: TGTGCCAGCAGTTCACCGGGACAGGGAAACTATGGCTACACCTTC
D gene: TRBD1; CDR3 length: 13; V gene: TRBV29-1; clone size: .; J gene: TRBJ2-3; CDR3 protein: CSVAGTGADTQYF; CDR3 DNA: TGCAGCGTTGCCGGGACAGGGGCAGATACGCAGTATTTT
D gene: .; CDR3 length: 13; V gene: TRBV30; clone size: .; J gene: TRBJ2-7; CDR3 protein: CAWSVRSLSEQYF; CDR3 DNA: TGTGCCTGGAGTGTACGATCGTTGAGCGAGCAGTACTTC
D gene: TRBD2; CDR3 length: 17; V gene: TRBV9; clone size: .; J gene: TRBJ2-1; CDR3 protein: CASSVDIGLAGAHEQFF; CDR3 DNA: TGTGCCAGCAGCGTAGACATAGGACTAGCGGGGGCCCATGAGCAGTTCTTC
D gene: .; CDR3 length: 17; V gene: TRBV5-8; clone size: .; J gene: TRBJ2-7; CDR3 protein: CASSSVGPGLRGNEQYF; CDR3 DNA: TGTGCCAGCAGCTCGGTGGGTCCGGGACTGAGAGGGAACGAGCAGTACTTC